Presented here are 24 T cell receptor beta chains from one specimen sequenced in a study of prognosis after radiotherapy for stage I lung cancer. Amplification of the TCR beta CDR3 (from genomic DNA) was done by two-round multiplex PCR. Amplification during the initial PCR round employed primers specific to each TRBV and TRBJ gene. TCRdb redid the calling of the multiplex PCR reads with MiXCR, one entry per CDR3 protein. Here the sample spans about 34,000 distinct CDR3 sequences, roughly a third being singletons. This specimen was PBMCs, taken before or after stereotactic body radiation therapy (not recorded which). These receptors all come from a donor at least 50 years old with non-small cell lung cancer.

In its sample, this clonotype was seen many times. This rearrangement joins TRBV5-4 to TRBJ1-2; D might be TRBD1 (6 bases). Germline V lookup: CDR1 SGHNT, CDR2 YYREEE (reference sequence). V lost 6 bases, J lost 3 bases, and 18 bases lay in between. This CDR3 is built from 15 residues. CDR3 DNA: TGTGCCAGCAACTCTGGTGGGGGCGGGTACTATGGCTACACCTTC. Translated: CASNSGGGGYYGYTF.

By frequency in the sample, this clonotype is medium-sized. The chain combines TRBV6-4 with TRBJ1-1, with D unresolved. There are 14 residues in the CDR3. The germline V gene encodes CDR1 MRHNA and CDR2 SNTAGT. The ends were cut back, 6 bases at V and 0 bases at J, with 11 bases in the middle. CDR3 sequence: CASRPSGVNTEAFF. DNA for the CDR3: TGTGCCAGCAGGCCTTCAGGCGTGAACACTGAAGCTTTCTTT.

This clonotype is medium-sized (0.01 to 0.1%) within its sample. The J gene is TRBJ2-2, the V gene TRBV6-1; either TRBD1 or TRBD2 may supply D (5 bases each). CDR1 is MNHNS, CDR2 SASEGT, per germline. The CDR3 length is 13 residues. Trimming took 6 bases from V and 4 from J, leaving 9 bases between them. As DNA, the CDR3 is TGTGCCAGCAGAGGGACGGGCACCGGGGAGCTGTTTTTT. This gives the protein CASRGTGTGELFF.

This clonotype was observed once. A single base separates this from a much larger clone, so it may be a read error. The rearrangement joins TRBV29-1 to TRBJ1-1; D is unclear. Germline V lookup: CDR1 SQVTM, CDR2 ANQGSEA. The CDR3 is 11 residues long. The CDR3 coding sequence is TGCATCGTTAAGGGGAACACTGAAGCTTTCTTT. It encodes CIVKGNTEAFF.

This clonotype was seen repeatedly, ten times or more. The J gene is TRBJ2-1, the V gene TRBV7-9, with D perhaps TRBD1 (6 bases). V lost 7 bases to trimming and J lost 7 bases, with 26 bases between them. This CDR3 is 17 amino acids long. The germline V gene encodes CDR1 SEHNR and CDR2 FQNEAQ (reference sequence). DNA for the CDR3: TGTGCCAGCACCCCTCCCAATTGGGACACCCGAGGAAATGAGCAGTTCTTC. Translating it yields CASTPPNWDTRGNEQFF.

This clonotype has ten or more counts. This chain connects TRBV6-1 to TRBJ2-1; 9 bases fit TRBD2. The CDR3 has 14 residues. Germline CDR1 and CDR2: MNHNS and SASEGT. With 7 bases clipped from V and 7 bases from J, the junction kept 8 bases outside the gene matches. CDR3 region: CASKEGLASNEQFF. CDR3 DNA: TGTGCCAGCAAGGAGGGACTAGCCTCGAATGAGCAGTTCTTC.

The rearrangement links TRBV28 to TRBJ2-1, with D unclear. The length of the CDR3 is 14 residues. The V end was cut by 3 bases, the J end by 0 bases, with 6 bases between. CDR1 and CDR2 (germline): MDHEN, SYDVKM. DNA of the CDR3: TGTGCCAGCAGTTTTTATAGCTCCTACAATGAGCAGTTCTTC. Its translation: CASSFYSSYNEQFF. The full variable domain, completed using reference TRBV28 and TRBJ2-1, is DVKVTQSSRYLVKRTGEKVFLECVQDMDHENMFWYRQDPGLGLRLIYFSYDVKMKEKGDIPEGYSVSREKKERFSLILESASTNQTSMYLCASSFYSSYNEQFFGPGTRLTVL.

Regarding this clonotype: One base away lies a much larger clone, so this may be a sequencing read error. The chain carries TRBV7-9 and TRBJ2-7; 7 bases are shared with TRBD1. The CDR3 has 17 residues. Germline V gives CDR1 SEHNR, CDR2 FQNEAQ (reference sequence). CDR3: CASNLVSGTDSSYEQYF. The CDR3 nucleotides read TGTGCCAGCAACTTAGTGAGTGGGACAGATAGCTCCTACGAGCAGTACTTC.

Only one count was recorded for this clonotype. The chain is built from TRBV12-3 or TRBV12-4 and TRBJ2-7; no definite D call. This CDR3 is built from 13 residues. The ends were cut back, 10 bases at V and 6 bases at J, with 19 bases in the middle. CDR3 sequence: CAIILGFRSEQYF. The CDR3 DNA follows: TGTGCCATCATTTTGGGCTTCCGGTCCGAGCAGTACTTC.

This clonotype was picked up many times. The chain carries TRBV28 and TRBJ2-7; 10 bases agree with TRBD2. Germline CDR1 MDHEN, CDR2 SYDVKM. The CDR3 spans 16 residues. The junction had 9 bases not matched to a gene; V was cut back by 1 base and J by 6 bases. CDR3 sequence reads: CASSLSQAGGPGEQYF. In DNA form, the CDR3 reads TGTGCCAGCAGTTTATCCCAAGCGGGAGGGCCCGGCGAGCAGTACTTC.

V and J are TRBV28 and TRBJ1-6; D is uncertain. Trimming removed 6 bases at V and 9 bases at J, with 9 bases between. The germline gives CDR1 MDHEN, CDR2 SYDVKM. The CDR3 length is 12 residues. CDR3 residues: CASRESGSPLHF. CDR3 sequence (DNA): TGTGCCAGCAGGGAGTCCGGTTCACCCCTCCACTTT.

The rearrangement joins TRBV20-1 to TRBJ1-2; 7 bases fit TRBD1. There are 15 residues in the CDR3. Germline V gene sequence: CDR1 DFQATT, CDR2 SNEGSKA (reference sequence). The ends lost 0 bases at V and 4 bases at J; junction bases unmatched: 8. This CDR3 is CSARDLTRDSYGYTF. CDR3 DNA: TGCAGTGCTAGAGACCTTACCCGGGACAGCTATGGCTACACCTTC.

As regards this clonotype: Germline is not matched at one junction end, which may reflect a read error. This chain uses TRBV19 with TRBJ1-6; D gene ambiguous. The length of the CDR3 is 14 residues. Germline CDR1 reads LNHDA; CDR2 reads SQIVND (reference sequence). CDR3 bases: TGTGCCAGTAGCTTGTGGCAGGCGAATTCACCCATCGACTTT. Its protein product is CASSLWQANSPIDF. The complete variable domain, with remaining parts taken from reference TRBV19 and TRBJ1-6, reads DGGITQSPKYLFRKEGQNVTLSCEQNLNHDAMYWYRQDPGQGLRLIYYSQIVNDFQKGDIAEGYSVSREKKESFPLTVTSAQKNPTAFYLCASSLWQANSPIDFGNGTRLTVT.

There are many counts of this clonotype. This chain links TRBV6-9 with TRBJ1-4; maybe TRBD1 (5 bases). This CDR3 comprises 13 residues. Germline V gene data show CDR1 as MNHGY and CDR2 as SVAAGI. V shed 4 bases and J shed 8 bases, with 11 bases lying between them. This chain's CDR3 is CASSWRGGEKLFF. The CDR3, as DNA: TGTGCCAGCAGTTGGAGGGGCGGGGAAAAACTGTTTTTT.

This clonotype is deemed medium-sized. V is TRBV20-1 and J is TRBJ2-7; 13 bases map to TRBD2. Germline trimming cut 6 bases from V and 0 bases from J; bases unmatched to any gene: 11. The CDR3 consists of 17 residues. Germline assignment: CDR1 DFQATT and CDR2 SNEGSKA (reference sequence). DNA for the CDR3: TGCAGTGCAACCCGACTAGCGGGGGGCCCTATCTCCTACGAGCAGTACTTC. Its protein is CSATRLAGGPISYEQYF.

This clonotype was counted ten times or more. This could be a read error, since a much larger clone is one nucleotide away. The chain combines TRBV28 with TRBJ2-7, with 8 bases lining up with TRBD2. CDR1 MDHEN and CDR2 SYDVKM come from the germline V gene. The CDR3 has 15 amino acids. CDR3 amino acids: CASSGGGSGSWEQHF. The CDR3 DNA sequence: TGTGCCAGCAGTGGGGGGGGGAGCGGGAGCTGGGAGCAGCACTTC.

The V and J genes are TRBV27 and TRBJ2-7; TRBD2 aligns across 9 bases. Germline trimming cut 4 bases from V and 5 bases from J; bases unmatched to any gene: 12. The germline gives CDR1 MNHEY, CDR2 SMNVEV (reference sequence). The CDR3 consists of 16 residues. The CDR3 sequence: CASSSRVAGAGHEQYF. Written as DNA, the CDR3 is TGTGCCAGCAGTTCCCGGGTAGCGGGAGCAGGCCACGAGCAGTACTTC.

This clonotype was detected ten times or more. V and J are TRBV24-1 and TRBJ2-5; D might be TRBD1 (5 bases). Germline-derived CDR1 and CDR2 are KGHDR and SFDVKD. The V and J ends lost 3 bases and 5 bases respectively, with 12 bases between them. CDR3 size: 14 residues. As DNA, the CDR3 is TGTGCCACCAGTGATGCCGACAGTTTGGAGACCCAGTACTTC. Residues: CATSDADSLETQYF.

Remarks on this clonotype: Since a much larger clone is just one base distant, this may be a read error. The chain recombines TRBV20-1 with TRBJ2-5; the D gene is possibly TRBD1 (8 bases). The CDR3 spans 16 residues. CDR1 DFQATT and CDR2 SNEGSKA come from the germline V gene (reference sequence). V was cut by 4 bases and J by 5 bases, with 23 bases left in between. The CDR3 protein is CSAIDRGLDSGETQYF. The DNA for the CDR3 is TGCAGTGCTATAGACAGGGGTTTGGATAGCGGGGAGACCCAGTACTTC.

At least ten counts were recorded for this clonotype. The chain has TRBV3-1 and TRBJ2-2; D unclear. V lost 1 base and J 4 bases, leaving 4 bases between the germline ends. Germline CDR1 LGHDT, CDR2 YNNKEL (reference sequence). This CDR3 has 13 residues. The CDR3 DNA sequence: TGTGCCAGCAGCCAAGTCGCCACCGGGGAGCTGTTTTTT. Amino acids: CASSQVATGELFF.

This clonotype was detected only a few times. This could be a read error, since a much larger clone is one nucleotide away. J is TRBJ1-5 and V is TRBV6-5; no clear D gene. The V and J ends lost 0 bases and 0 bases respectively, with 6 bases between them. The CDR3 contains 15 residues. CDR1 MNHEY and CDR2 SVGAGI come from the germline V gene. CDR3 sequence (DNA): TGTGCCAGCAGTTACTCAGTCTTTAGCAATCAGCCCCAGCATTTT. Translation gives CASSYSVFSNQPQHF.

This clonotype showed up many times. J is TRBJ1-3 and V is TRBV11-2; TRBD1 aligns across 7 bases. The CDR3 covers 17 residues. Trimming removed 2 bases from V and 0 bases from J; junction bases left unmatched: 7. Germline CDR1 SGHAT, CDR2 FQNNGV. Here the CDR3 reads CASSLLGGTDSGNTIYF. As DNA, the CDR3 is TGTGCCAGCAGCTTATTAGGCGGGACAGACTCTGGAAACACCATATATTTT.

This clonotype was observed at least ten times. The chain has TRBV7-9 and TRBJ2-1; D is perhaps TRBD2 (7 bases). The V gene's germline CDR1 is SEHNR and CDR2 FQNEAQ (reference sequence). V gave up 7 bases and J gave up 0 bases, with 16 bases separating them. The CDR3 has 16 amino acids. The CDR3 here is CASTGMGGASYNEQFF. For the CDR3, the DNA is TGTGCCAGCACCGGGATGGGGGGGGCCTCCTACAATGAGCAGTTCTTC.

This clonotype came up once. This may arise from a read error, as a much more abundant clone is one base away. The rearrangement uses TRBV29-1 and TRBJ2-1; the match to TRBD1 covers 9 bases. The germline CDR1 and CDR2 sequences are SQVTM and ANQGSEA. V lost 8 bases and J lost 7; bases outside the gene matches: 9. The CDR3 consists of 13 residues. CDR3 DNA sequence: TGCAGCCTCTCCGGGACAGGGCAAAATGAGCAGTTCTTC. Its protein is CSLSGTGQNEQFF.